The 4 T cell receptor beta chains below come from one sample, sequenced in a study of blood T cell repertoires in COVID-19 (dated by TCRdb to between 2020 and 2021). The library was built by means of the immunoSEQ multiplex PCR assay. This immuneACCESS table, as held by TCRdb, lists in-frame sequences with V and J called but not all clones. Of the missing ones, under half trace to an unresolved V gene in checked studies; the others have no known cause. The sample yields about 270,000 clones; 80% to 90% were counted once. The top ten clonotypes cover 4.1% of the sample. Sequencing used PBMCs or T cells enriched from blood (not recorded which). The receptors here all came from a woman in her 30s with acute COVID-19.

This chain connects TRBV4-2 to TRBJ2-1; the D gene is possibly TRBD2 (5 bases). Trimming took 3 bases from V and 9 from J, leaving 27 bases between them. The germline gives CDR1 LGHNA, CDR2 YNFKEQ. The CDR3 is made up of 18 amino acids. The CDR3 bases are TGTGCCAGCAGCCAGGACCCCCAGCTAGCCCCTATTTATGGTGAGCAGTTCTTC. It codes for CASSQDPQLAPIYGEQFF.

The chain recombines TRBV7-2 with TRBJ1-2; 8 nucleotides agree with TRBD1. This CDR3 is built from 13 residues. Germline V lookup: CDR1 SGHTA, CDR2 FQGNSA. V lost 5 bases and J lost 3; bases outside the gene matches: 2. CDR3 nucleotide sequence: TGTGCCAGCAGCCAGGGACAGGACTATGGCTACACCTTC. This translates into CASSQGQDYGYTF. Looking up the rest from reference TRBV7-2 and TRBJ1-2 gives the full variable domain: GAGVSQSPSNKVTEKGKDVELRCDPISGHTALYWYRQSLGQGLEFLIYFQGNSAPDKSGLPSDRFSAERTGGSVSTLTIQRTQQEDSAVYLCASSQGQDYGYTFGSGTRLTVV.

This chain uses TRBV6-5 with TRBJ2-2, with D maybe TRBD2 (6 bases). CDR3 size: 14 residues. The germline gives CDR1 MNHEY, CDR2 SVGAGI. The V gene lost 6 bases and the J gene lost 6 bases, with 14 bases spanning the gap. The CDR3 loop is CASSSDGGAGELFF. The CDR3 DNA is TGTGCCAGCAGCTCCGACGGGGGAGCCGGGGAGCTGTTTTTT.

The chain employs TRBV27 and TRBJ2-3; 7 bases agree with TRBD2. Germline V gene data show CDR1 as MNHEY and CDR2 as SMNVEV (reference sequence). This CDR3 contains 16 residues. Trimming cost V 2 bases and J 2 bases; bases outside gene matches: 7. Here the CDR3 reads CASSLTASGYTDTQYF. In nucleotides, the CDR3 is TGTGCCAGCAGTTTAACGGCTAGCGGATACACAGATACGCAGTATTTT.